The 4 T cell receptor beta chains presented below share a single source sample, sequenced in a study of CD8+CD57+ T cells in acquired aplastic anemia. The template used for profiling TCR beta VDJ and CDR3 was genomic DNA. One entry per CDR3 protein, called by TCRdb with MiXCR from the reads. Of around 130,000 distinct CDR3 sequences in the sample, 58% are singletons; the top ten hold roughly 29%. Previously, flow cytometry had revealed CD8+CD57+ cell expansion in the patients chosen for sequencing. The source material was sorted CD4+, CD8+, or CD8+CD57+ T cells (not recorded which) from PBMCs. Receptor source: a human donor with aplastic anemia.

The chain has TRBV7-3 and TRBJ2-5; 7 bases match TRBD1. V was pared by 5 bases and J by 3 bases, with 3 bases of the junction left unmatched. CDR1 and CDR2 (germline): SGHTA, FQGTGA. The CDR3 is 13 amino acids. CDR3 bases: TGTGCCAGCAGCCTTGACAGGGAAGAGACCCAGTACTTC. Translated: CASSLDREETQYF. Full variable domain (outside the CDR3, taken from reference TRBV7-3 and TRBJ2-5): GAGVSQTPSNKVTEKGKYVELRCDPISGHTALYWYRQSLGQGPEFLIYFQGTGAADDSGLPNDRFFAVRPEGSVSTLKIQRTERGDSAVYLCASSLDREETQYFGPGTRLLVL.

This clonotype occurred a few times. This sequence joins TRBV24-1 and TRBJ2-7, with TRBD1 matching over 7 bases. V trimming: 4 bases; J trimming: 2 bases; junction bases outside the gene matches: 7. The CDR3 is made up of 15 amino acids. Germline loops: CDR1 KGHDR, CDR2 SFDVKD. The chain's CDR3 is CATSDGTVSPYEQYF. Written as DNA, the CDR3 is TGTGCCACCAGTGACGGGACAGTAAGCCCCTACGAGCAGTACTTC.

This clonotype was seen ten or more times. This sequence joins TRBV6-2 or TRBV6-3 and TRBJ1-1; a possible D gene is TRBD1 (5 bases). The germline V and J ends were trimmed by 2 bases and 8 bases, with 12 bases remaining between them. Germline assignment: CDR1 MNHEY and CDR2 SVGEGT. This CDR3 spans 13 amino acids. CDR3 region: CASSYPAGREAFF. The CDR3 region has the DNA TGTGCCAGCAGTTACCCGGCAGGGCGGGAAGCTTTCTTT.

The chain carries TRBV15 and TRBJ2-1; the match to TRBD1 covers 11 bases. This CDR3 is built from 17 residues. The junction had 7 bases not matched to a gene; V was cut back by 1 base and J by 5 bases. The germline gives CDR1 LNHNV, CDR2 YYDKDF (reference sequence). The CDR3 sequence: CATSRGSRDRGNNEQFF. The CDR3 bases are TGTGCCACCAGCAGAGGCTCCCGGGACAGGGGGAACAATGAGCAGTTCTTC.